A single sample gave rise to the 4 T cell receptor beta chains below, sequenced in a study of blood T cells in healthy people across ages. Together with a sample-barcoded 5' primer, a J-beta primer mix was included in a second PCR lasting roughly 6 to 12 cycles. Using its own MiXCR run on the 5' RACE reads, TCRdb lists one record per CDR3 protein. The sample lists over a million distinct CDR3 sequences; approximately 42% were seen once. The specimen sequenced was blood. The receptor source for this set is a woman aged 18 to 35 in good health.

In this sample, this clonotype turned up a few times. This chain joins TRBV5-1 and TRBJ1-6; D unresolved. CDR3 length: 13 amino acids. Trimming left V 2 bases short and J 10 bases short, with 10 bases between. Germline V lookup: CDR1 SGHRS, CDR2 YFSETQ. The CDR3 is CASSLDEESPLHF. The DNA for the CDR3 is TGCGCCAGCAGCTTAGATGAGGAATCACCCCTCCACTTT.

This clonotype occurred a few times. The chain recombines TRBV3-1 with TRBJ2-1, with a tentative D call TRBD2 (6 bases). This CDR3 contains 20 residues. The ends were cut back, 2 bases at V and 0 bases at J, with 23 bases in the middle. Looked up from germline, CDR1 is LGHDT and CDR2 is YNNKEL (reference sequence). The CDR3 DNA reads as TGTGCCAGCAGCCAATTCGTCGTCGGGGACTCTTCGAGCTCCTACAATGAGCAGTTCTTC. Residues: CASSQFVVGDSSSSYNEQFF.

The chain's CDR3 is CSARGRGGNEKLFF. CDR3 sequence (DNA): TGCAGTGCTAGGGGTCGGGGGGGTAATGAAAAACTGTTTTTT. The J gene is TRBJ1-4, the V gene TRBV20-1; D is possibly TRBD1 (5 bases). Germline assignment: CDR1 DFQATT and CDR2 SNEGSKA (reference sequence). The CDR3 is made up of 14 amino acids. Trimming removed 3 bases from V and 4 bases from J, with 12 bases in between.

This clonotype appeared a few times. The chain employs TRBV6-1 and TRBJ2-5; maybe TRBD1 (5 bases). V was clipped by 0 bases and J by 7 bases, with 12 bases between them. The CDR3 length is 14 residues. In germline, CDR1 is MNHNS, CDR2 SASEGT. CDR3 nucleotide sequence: TGTGCCAGCAGTGAAGCGGGGCGGACGGGGACCCAGTACTTC. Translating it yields CASSEAGRTGTQYF.